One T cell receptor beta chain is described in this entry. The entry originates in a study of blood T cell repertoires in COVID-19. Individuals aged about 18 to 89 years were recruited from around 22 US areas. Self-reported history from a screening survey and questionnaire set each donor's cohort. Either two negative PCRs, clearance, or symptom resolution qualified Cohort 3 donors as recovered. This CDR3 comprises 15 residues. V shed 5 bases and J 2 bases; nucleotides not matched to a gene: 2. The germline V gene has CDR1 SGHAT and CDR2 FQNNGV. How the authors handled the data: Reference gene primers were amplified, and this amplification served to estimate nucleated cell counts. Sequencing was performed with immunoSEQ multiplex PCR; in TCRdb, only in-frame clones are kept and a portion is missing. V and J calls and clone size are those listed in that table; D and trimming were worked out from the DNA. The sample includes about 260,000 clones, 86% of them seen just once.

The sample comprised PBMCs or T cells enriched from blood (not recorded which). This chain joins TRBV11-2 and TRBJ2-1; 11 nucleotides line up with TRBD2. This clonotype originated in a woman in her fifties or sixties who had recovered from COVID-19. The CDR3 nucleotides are TGTGCCAGCAGCCCGGGACTAGCGGCCTACAATGAGCAGTTCTTC. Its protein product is CASSPGLAAYNEQFF.